This entry lists 21 T cell receptor beta chains sequenced from one sample in a study of blood T cell repertoires in COVID-19. The protocol was immunoSEQ multiplex PCR, while the TCRdb copy is restricted to in-frame clones and leaves out a portion. The sample shows 150,000 to 200,000 clones, 70% to 90% of them seen only once. The sequenced material came from peripheral blood. The receptors shown here come from a man in his fifties or sixties with acute or convalescent COVID-19.

A remark on this clone: Other DNA sequences within the sample encode an identical CDR3. The chain couples TRBV6-5 to TRBJ2-6; D ambiguous. Germline V lookup: CDR1 MNHEY, CDR2 SVGAGI. The CDR3 spans 13 residues. V was pared by 7 bases and J by 0 bases, with 4 bases between. Written as DNA, the CDR3 is TGTGCCAGCACCGGCTCTGGGGCCAACGTCCTGACTTTC. Translation: CASTGSGANVLTF.

The genes are TRBV27 and TRBJ2-3; TRBD1 is a possible D gene (6 bases). The CDR3 consists of 11 residues. The V end lost 8 bases, the J end lost 11 bases, and 14 bases lay between the germline ends. Germline V gene lookup returns CDR1 MNHEY and CDR2 SMNVEV (reference sequence). The CDR3 reads CASSDRRLQYF. The CDR3 coding sequence is TGTGCCAGCTCCGACAGGCGCCTGCAGTATTTT.

This clone was recorded only once. The J gene is TRBJ2-3, the V gene TRBV2; TRBD2 is a possible D gene (6 bases). This CDR3 has 15 residues. V dropped 8 bases and J dropped 0 bases, with 15 bases sitting between them. The germline V gene encodes CDR1 SNHLY and CDR2 FYNNEI. The CDR3: CASSLAPTSTDTQYF. The CDR3 DNA follows: TGTGCCAGCTCCCTAGCGCCTACTAGCACAGATACGCAGTATTTT.

The chain combines TRBV15 with TRBJ2-2; tentatively, D is TRBD2 (6 bases). The CDR3 has 18 amino acids. Trimming left V 4 bases short and J 4 bases short, with 22 bases between. Per the germline V gene, CDR1 is LNHNV and CDR2 is YYDKDF (reference sequence). The chain's CDR3 is CATSTPSRPGLLTGELFF. For the CDR3, the DNA is TGTGCCACCAGCACCCCTAGTCGCCCGGGACTTCTCACCGGGGAGCTGTTTTTT.

The rearrangement uses TRBV28 and TRBJ1-1; a weak D match, TRBD1 (5 bases). CDR1 is MDHEN, CDR2 SYDVKM, per germline. The CDR3 has 16 amino acids. Trimming left V 5 bases short and J 1 base short, with 17 bases between. The CDR3 DNA reads as TGTGCCAGCAGTCCCCTAAAGGGGAAGACGAACACTGAAGCTTTCTTT. This gives the protein CASSPLKGKTNTEAFF.

CDR3 loop: CASSLETTGGETQYF. The DNA of the CDR3 is TGTGCCAGCAGCTTGGAAACAACAGGGGGAGAGACCCAGTACTTC. V usage is TRBV5-4 and J usage is TRBJ2-5; 8 bases match TRBD1. Looked up from germline, CDR1 is SGHNT and CDR2 is YYREEE (reference sequence). The CDR3 has 15 residues. The V and J ends lost 0 bases and 4 bases, in that order; junction bases with no gene match: 5.

This clone was counted once. The chain is built from TRBV5-5 and TRBJ2-3; 9 bases are shared with TRBD2. The CDR3 runs to 16 residues. V lost 7 bases and J lost 4; bases outside the gene matches: 13. CDR1 is SGHKS and CDR2 is YYEKEE in the germline V gene (reference sequence). CDR3: CASGGASGTVADTQYF. CDR3 DNA: TGTGCCAGCGGGGGGGCTAGCGGGACAGTAGCAGATACGCAGTATTTT.

Only one count was recorded for this clone. The rearrangement joins TRBV19 to TRBJ2-7, with TRBD2 matching 14 bases. After removal of 3 bases from V and 3 bases from J, the junction contained 10 bases not matched to a gene. The CDR3 runs 18 residues. The germline CDR1 and CDR2 sequences are LNHDA and SQIVND (reference sequence). The CDR3 reads CASSISTGLAGAVYEQYF. The CDR3 DNA reads TGTGCCAGTAGTATCTCTACGGGACTAGCGGGAGCGGTCTACGAGCAGTACTTC.

The chain uses TRBV25-1 and TRBJ2-1; TRBD2 matches 10 bases. V lost 6 bases and J lost 2; bases outside the gene matches: 4. The length of the CDR3 is 15 residues. Per germline, CDR1 MGHDK and CDR2 SYGVNS. The CDR3 is CASSSSGRAYNEQFF. As DNA, the CDR3 is TGTGCCAGCAGCTCTAGCGGGAGAGCCTACAATGAGCAGTTCTTC.

The V and J genes are TRBV5-1 and TRBJ1-1; D possibly corresponds to TRBD1 (5 bases). V lost 3 bases and J 1 base, leaving 10 bases between the germline ends. The CDR3 loop spans 14 amino acids. Germline-derived CDR1 and CDR2 are SGHRS and YFSETQ. This CDR3 is CASSSLGGNTEAFF. CDR3 nucleotides: TGCGCCAGCAGCTCTTTGGGGGGGAACACTGAAGCTTTCTTT.

The chain has TRBV19 and TRBJ1-5; weak D call: TRBD1 (6 bases). The V and J ends lost 4 bases and 1 base respectively, with 14 bases between them. The CDR3 consists of 16 residues. Germline CDR1 reads LNHDA; CDR2 reads SQIVND (reference sequence). CDR3 sequence (DNA): TGTGCCAGTAGTACAGGGGAGGGCTCGAGCAATCAGCCCCAGCATTTT. Its protein product is CASSTGEGSSNQPQHF.

The gene calls are TRBV3-1 (or the pseudogene TRBV3-2) and TRBJ2-3, with D possibly matching TRBD1 (6 bases). The germline V gene encodes CDR1 LGHDT and CDR2 YNNKEL (reference sequence). There are 14 residues in the CDR3. Trimming cost V 5 bases and J 2 bases, with 11 bases left between them. The CDR3 bases are TGTGCCAGCAGCTTCGGACAGCACACAGATACGCAGTATTTT. Amino acids: CASSFGQHTDTQYF.

The V call is TRBV5-1, the J call TRBJ2-3, with 7 bases matching TRBD1. The ends lost 0 bases at V and 9 bases at J; junction bases unmatched: 7. The CDR3 consists of 14 residues. Germline CDR1 SGHRS, CDR2 YFSETQ. The CDR3 nucleotides are TGCGCCAGCAGCTTGGAAGGGGGCCGGTTAACGCAGTATTTT. It yields the protein CASSLEGGRLTQYF.

The J gene is TRBJ2-7, the V gene TRBV12-3 or TRBV12-4; 7 bases map to TRBD2. Trimming cost V 6 bases and J 2 bases; bases outside gene matches: 4. The CDR3 is 13 residues long. CDR3 bases: TGTGCCAGCAGCCGTAGCGGGCCCTACGAGCAGTACTTC. Translated: CASSRSGPYEQYF.

The CDR3 sequence: CASSPGTSGTYDHNEQFF. The CDR3 region has the DNA TGTGCCAGCAGTCCCGGGACTAGCGGGACCTACGACCACAATGAGCAGTTCTTC. This chain uses TRBV6-6 with TRBJ2-1, with 13 bases that match TRBD2. This CDR3 comprises 18 residues. The V gene end was trimmed by 5 bases and the J gene end by 5 bases; junction bases not matched to a gene: 12. In germline, CDR1 is MNHNY, CDR2 SVGAGI (reference sequence).

This clone was seen only once. The sample contains more than one DNA sequence encoding this CDR3. The chain has TRBV19 and TRBJ1-3; D gene uncertain. There are 13 residues in the CDR3. Germline CDR1 LNHDA, CDR2 SQIVND (reference sequence). Deletions cut 3 bases from V and 1 base from J, with 4 bases between. The CDR3 region is CASSINSGNTIYF. The DNA of the CDR3 is TGTGCCAGTAGTATCAATTCTGGAAACACCATATATTTT.

The rearrangement joins TRBV7-8 to TRBJ2-3; 7 positions agree with TRBD2. CDR3 length: 16 residues. Trimming cost V 7 bases and J 2 bases; bases outside gene matches: 12. Germline CDR1 SGHVS, CDR2 FQNEAQ. CDR3 in amino acids: CASTRREGGTTDTQYF. CDR3 bases: TGTGCCAGCACCAGAAGGGAGGGAGGGACCACAGATACGCAGTATTTT.

The chain joins TRBV30 to TRBJ1-1; D is undetermined. Germline V gene sequence: CDR1 GTSNPN, CDR2 SVGIG (reference sequence). The CDR3 contains 11 residues. V lost 2 bases to trimming and J lost 8 bases, with 9 bases between them. The DNA of the CDR3 is TGTGCCTGGAGTACTAGAGCCGAAGCTTTCTTT. It is translated as CAWSTRAEAFF.

The chain employs TRBV15 and TRBJ2-1; TRBD2 matches at 10 bases. With 0 bases clipped from V and 8 bases from J, the junction kept 4 bases outside the gene matches. Germline V CDR1 and CDR2: LNHNV, YYDKDF (reference sequence). The CDR3 covers 15 residues. The CDR3: CATSRDSGRLDEQFF. The DNA for the CDR3 is TGTGCCACCAGCAGAGATAGCGGGAGGCTCGATGAGCAGTTCTTC.

As to this clone: Other DNA sequences in this specimen translate into the identical CDR3. V usage is TRBV28 and J usage is TRBJ1-5; D is undetermined. This CDR3 comprises 12 residues. Trimming shortened V by 4 bases and J by 4 bases, and 5 bases separated the two germline ends. CDR1 and CDR2 (germline): MDHEN, SYDVKM. Here the CDR3 reads CASSSGNQPQHF. The CDR3 bases are TGTGCCAGCAGTTCCGGGAATCAGCCCCAGCATTTT.

The V gene is TRBV7-2, the J gene TRBJ2-3, with 10 bases fitting TRBD1. The CDR3 spans 16 residues. The ends lost 6 bases at V and 5 bases at J; junction bases unmatched: 11. In germline, CDR1 is SGHTA, CDR2 FQGNSA. The CDR3 DNA is TGTGCCAGCAGTCAGGCCCGGGACAGGGGAGGAGATACGCAGTATTTT. Translated, it gives CASSQARDRGGDTQYF.